A selection of T cell receptor beta chains follows, all from one sample in a study of T-cell reconstitution after alpha-beta-depleted transplantation in children. TCRdb itself ran the PCR reads through MiXCR, one entry per CDR3 protein. The table has some 830,000 distinct CDR3 sequences, under 20% seen once. The sequenced sample was PBMCs, mostly from graft donor cells, obtained 360 days after TCRalphabeta/CD19-depleted stem cell transplant. Receptors originate from a male patient younger than 18 who had a stem cell transplant for acute lymphoblastic leukemia, so the T cells may come from the graft donor. Each CDR3 is given with its conserved first and last residue. The D gene is left open where the match is weak. Clone size is stated in some rows and not others, as once, few, many or a class when expanded.

V	size	J	D	CDR3	DNA
TRBV29-1	many	TRBJ2-2	-	CSVRLRGSNTGELFF	TGCAGCGTCCGACTGAGGGGGTCGAACACCGGGGAGCTGTTTTTT
TRBV6-1	-	TRBJ2-5	-	CASSQPGRGKETQYF	TGTGCCAGCAGCCAACCCGGACGGGGTAAAGAGACCCAGTACTTC
TRBV30	-	TRBJ2-5	-	CAWSAVWETQYF	TGTGCCTGGAGTGCAGTATGGGAGACCCAGTACTTC
TRBV20-1	-	TRBJ2-3	TRBD2	CSARPRGLAGYTSTDTQYF	TGCAGTGCTAGACCTCGTGGACTAGCGGGATACACGAGCACAGATACGCAGTATTTT
TRBV10-3	-	TRBJ2-3	-	CAIRGADSSTDTQYF	TGTGCCATCAGGGGAGCGGACTCTAGCACAGATACGCAGTATTTT
TRBV11-2	-	TRBJ2-3	-	CASSLGGRGRTDTQYF	TGTGCCAGCAGCTTAGGAGGCAGGGGGAGGACAGATACGCAGTATTTT
TRBV9	-	TRBJ1-5	TRBD1	CASSGGQGPQHF	TGTGCCAGCAGCGGGGGACAGGGTCCCCAGCATTTT
TRBV5-1	-	TRBJ2-5	-	CASSLVGALQETQYF	TGCGCCAGCAGCTTGGTTGGAGCGCTCCAAGAGACCCAGTACTTC
TRBV20-1	few	TRBJ1-1	-	CSASYGGNTEAFF	TGCAGTGCTAGTTATGGCGGGAACACTGAAGCTTTCTTT
TRBV3-1	-	TRBJ2-3	TRBD2	CASRLGLAHTQYF	TGTGCCAGCCGCCTAGGACTAGCCCATACGCAGTATTTT
TRBV29-1	many	TRBJ1-1	-	CSVVGYLNTEAFF	TGCAGCGTTGTGGGGTATCTGAACACTGAAGCTTTCTTT
TRBV5-1	few	TRBJ2-5	-	CASSLAVGPETQYF	TGCGCCAGCAGCTTGGCCGTGGGACCAGAGACCCAGTACTTC
TRBV5-1	few	TRBJ2-7	TRBD2	CASSLAGTSGTSYEQYF	TGCGCCAGCAGCTTGGCCGGAACTAGCGGGACCTCCTACGAGCAGTACTTC
TRBV3-1	-	TRBJ2-5	-	CASSQNRVEETQYF	TGTGCCAGCAGCCAAAACAGGGTGGAAGAGACCCAGTACTTC
TRBV14	few	TRBJ1-2	-	CASSQEVNPNYGYTF	TGTGCCAGCAGCCAAGAGGTAAACCCGAACTATGGCTACACCTTC
TRBV9	many	TRBJ2-3	TRBD1	CASSVEGTGSADTQYF	TGTGCCAGCAGCGTAGAGGGGACAGGGAGCGCAGATACGCAGTATTTT
TRBV12-3/TRBV12-4	-	TRBJ1-1	-	CASTSPGRGTEAFF	TGTGCCAGCACCTCCCCAGGGAGAGGCACTGAAGCTTTCTTT
TRBV29-1	-	TRBJ2-7	-	CSVNMAGYYEQYF	TGCAGCGTTAATATGGCAGGGTACTACGAGCAGTACTTC
TRBV28	few	TRBJ2-1	TRBD2	CASSLLTSGRYNEQFF	TGTGCCAGCAGTTTATTGACTAGCGGGCGTTACAATGAGCAGTTCTTC
TRBV6-5	few	TRBJ2-5	-	CASSYDLAQETQYF	TGTGCCAGCAGTTACGATCTAGCCCAAGAGACCCAGTACTTC
TRBV9	many	TRBJ2-5	TRBD1	CASSSWTGRETQYF	TGTGCCAGCAGCTCCTGGACAGGTCGAGAGACCCAGTACTTC